This TCR beta chain originates from a study of T-cell memory formation after mild COVID-19. On the study more broadly: The TCR clusters were mostly specific to one donor. Points from the study as a whole: Detection of some responders pre-infection suggested pre-existing cross-reactive memory T cells participated. Whether second-wave clones peaking at day 37 were SARS-CoV-2 specific went unconfirmed.

TCRdb re-derived calls from the 5' RACE reads in MiXCR, one entry per CDR3 protein. The table shows just under 350,000 distinct CDR3 sequences, with over 10% occurring only once. CDR1 is SGHTA, CDR2 FQGTGA, per germline. Germline trimming cut 5 bases from V and 2 bases from J; bases unmatched to any gene: 9. The CDR3 totals 16 residues. Remarks on this clonotype: Its antigen remains unidentified.

The chain employs TRBV7-3 and TRBJ1-1; 9 nucleotides line up with TRBD1. Sequencing input: PBMCs or a T cell subset sorted from them (not recorded which). This TCR was sampled from a man younger than 30 who had mild COVID-19 (a few samples of this study predate the infection). Cell type and time point are not known. The CDR3 bases are TGTGCCAGCAGCGCCGGGACAGGGTATATCAACACTGAAGCTTTCTTT. This sequence encodes CASSAGTGYINTEAFF.